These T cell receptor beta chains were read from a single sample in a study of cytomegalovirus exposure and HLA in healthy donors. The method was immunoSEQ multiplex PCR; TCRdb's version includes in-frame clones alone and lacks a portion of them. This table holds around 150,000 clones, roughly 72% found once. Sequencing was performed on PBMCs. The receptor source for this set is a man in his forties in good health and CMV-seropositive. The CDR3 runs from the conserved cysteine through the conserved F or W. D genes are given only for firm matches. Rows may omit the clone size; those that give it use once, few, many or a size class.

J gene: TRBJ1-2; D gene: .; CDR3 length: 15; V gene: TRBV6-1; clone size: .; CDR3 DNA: TGTGCCAGCAGTGAAGCTCCCGCAGCTAACTATGGCTACACCTTC; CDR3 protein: CASSEAPAANYGYTF
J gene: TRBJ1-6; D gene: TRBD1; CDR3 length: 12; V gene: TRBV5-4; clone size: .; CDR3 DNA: TGTGCCAGCGGGGGACAGGGCCCTCCCCTCCACTTT; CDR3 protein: CASGGQGPPLHF
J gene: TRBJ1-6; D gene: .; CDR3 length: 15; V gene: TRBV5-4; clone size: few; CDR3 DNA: TGTGCCAGCAGCCCTGGGCAGGCCTATAATTCACCCCTCCACTTT; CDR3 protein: CASSPGQAYNSPLHF
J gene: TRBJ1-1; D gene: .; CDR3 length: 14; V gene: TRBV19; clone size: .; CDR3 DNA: TGTGCCAGCGCACCTGTCGGGTCGAACACTGAAGCTTTCTTT; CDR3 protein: CASAPVGSNTEAFF
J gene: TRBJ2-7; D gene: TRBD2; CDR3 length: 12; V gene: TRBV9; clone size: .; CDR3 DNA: TGTGCCAGCAGCGTCCGGGGGGGCGAGCAGTACTTC; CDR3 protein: CASSVRGGEQYF
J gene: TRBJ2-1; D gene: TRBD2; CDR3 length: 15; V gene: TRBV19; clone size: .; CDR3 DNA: TGTGCCAGTAGTATCCCGCGGGGGGCTGGGGATGAGCAGTTCTTC; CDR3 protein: CASSIPRGAGDEQFF
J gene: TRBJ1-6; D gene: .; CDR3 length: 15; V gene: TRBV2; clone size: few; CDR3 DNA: TGTGCCAGCAGTCAGGGACACATATATAATTCACCCCTCCACTTT; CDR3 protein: CASSQGHIYNSPLHF
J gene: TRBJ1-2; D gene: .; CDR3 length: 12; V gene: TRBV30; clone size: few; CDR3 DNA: TGTGCCTGGAGTGAACAGTTATATGGCTACACCTTC; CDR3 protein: CAWSEQLYGYTF
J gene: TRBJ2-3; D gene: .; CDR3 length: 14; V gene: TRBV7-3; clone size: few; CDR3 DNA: TGTGCCAGCAGCTCCAAGGGGGGGGCAGATACGCAGTATTTT; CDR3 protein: CASSSKGGADTQYF
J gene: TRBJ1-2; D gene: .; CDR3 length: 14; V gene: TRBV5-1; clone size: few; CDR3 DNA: TGCGCCAGCACCTTCACAGGGTCCGGCTATGGCTACACCTTC; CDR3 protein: CASTFTGSGYGYTF
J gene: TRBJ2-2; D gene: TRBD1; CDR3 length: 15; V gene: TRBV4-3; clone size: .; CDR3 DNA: TGCGCCAGCAGCCGGGGACAGGGCATCACCGGGGAGCTGTTTTTT; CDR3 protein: CASSRGQGITGELFF
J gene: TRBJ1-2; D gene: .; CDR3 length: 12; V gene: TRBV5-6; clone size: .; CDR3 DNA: TGTGCCAGCAGCTTGACCCCGAGTCCCTACACCTTC; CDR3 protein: CASSLTPSPYTF
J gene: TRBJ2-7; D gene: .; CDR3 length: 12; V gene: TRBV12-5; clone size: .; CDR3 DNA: TGTGCTAGTGGAACTGGGGGGTACGAGCAGTACTTC; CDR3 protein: CASGTGGYEQYF
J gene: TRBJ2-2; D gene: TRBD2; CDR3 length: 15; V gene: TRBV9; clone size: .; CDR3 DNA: TGTGCCAGCAGCGTTGCGGGGGGAAGCACCGGGGAGCTGTTTTTT; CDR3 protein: CASSVAGGSTGELFF
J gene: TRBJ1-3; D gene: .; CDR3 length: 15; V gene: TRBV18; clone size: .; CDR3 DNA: TGTGCCAGCTCACCCTTGGGCCGCTCTGGAAACACCATATATTTT; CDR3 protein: CASSPLGRSGNTIYF
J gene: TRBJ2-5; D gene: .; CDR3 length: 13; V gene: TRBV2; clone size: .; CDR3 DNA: TGTGCCAGCAGCCAGGGCCGACAAGAGACCCAGTACTTC; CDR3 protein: CASSQGRQETQYF
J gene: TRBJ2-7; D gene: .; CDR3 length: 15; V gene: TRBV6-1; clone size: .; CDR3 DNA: TGTGCCAGCAGTACGGCGCGGGGCCCCTCCTACGAGCAGTACTTC; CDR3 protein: CASSTARGPSYEQYF